The subject of this entry is one TCR beta chain. This sample stems from a study of blood T cell repertoires in COVID-19. Study information: Italy, Spain and the United States were the sources of the convalescent and acute COVID-19 samples. T cells, B-cell-depleted T cells, or PBMCs supplied cDNA or gDNA.

Germline CDR1 MGHDK, CDR2 SYGVNS. The V gene end was trimmed by 5 bases and the J gene end by 3 bases; junction bases not matched to a gene: 12. The CDR3 totals 16 residues. Authors' analysis steps: Reference gene primer amplification yielded estimated nucleated cell counts. Measured with immunoSEQ multiplex PCR; TCRdb has only the in-frame clones, and not every one. V, J and clone size are those of that table, while D and trimming were read from the DNA. Of some 44,000 clones in the sample, around 92% were seen once. The specimen was peripheral blood. This sequence joins TRBV25-1 and TRBJ1-1; TRBD1 matches 7 bases. The sequence was obtained from a human donor in a cohort sampled during active COVID-19. Here the CDR3 DNA reads TGTGCCAGCAGTCTAAACGTACAGGGGAGATACACTGAAGCTTTCTTT. Its translation: CASSLNVQGRYTEAFF.